Below are 3 T cell receptor beta chains sequenced from a single sample in a study of shared T cell receptors in the human thymus. Sequencing used immunoSEQ multiplex PCR; TCRdb keeps in-frame clones, though not all of them. The sample has more than 550,000 clones, 75% to 90% seen once. The same specimen was also included in a second study, on human thymus T cells.

The specimen was thymocytes. The receptor source for this set is a girl under three years old with a congenital heart defect.

The gene calls are TRBV9 and TRBJ1-2; 10 bases are shared with TRBD1. V lost 2 bases to trimming and J lost 5 bases; unmatched junction nucleotides: 15. Germline V CDR1 and CDR2: SGDLS, YYNGEE. This CDR3 comprises 18 residues. The CDR3: CASSVVSGQGEFGYGYTF. The CDR3 DNA sequence: TGTGCCAGCAGCGTTGTATCTGGACAGGGGGAGTTCGGGTATGGCTACACCTTC.

The genes are TRBV5-1 and TRBJ2-7, with a weak D call TRBD2 (7 bases). Germline assignment: CDR1 SGHRS and CDR2 YFSETQ. The V end lost 1 base, the J end lost 2 bases, and 16 bases lay between the germline ends. This CDR3 spans 16 amino acids. CDR3 in amino acids: CASSLKARGGAYEQYF. The CDR3 DNA sequence: TGCGCCAGCAGCTTGAAGGCCCGAGGGGGGGCCTACGAGCAGTACTTC. Using reference TRBV5-1 and TRBJ2-7 for the parts outside the CDR3, the full variable domain is KAGVTQTPRYLIKTRGQQVTLSCSPISGHRSVSWYQQTPGQGLQFLFEYFSETQRNKGNFPGRFSGRQFSNSRSEMNVSTLELGDSALYLCASSLKARGGAYEQYFGPGTRLTVT.

This chain uses TRBV5-1 with TRBJ2-7, with 9 bases fitting TRBD2. This CDR3 spans 15 amino acids. Germline V gene data show CDR1 as SGHRS and CDR2 as YFSETQ. V shed 4 bases and J 0 bases; nucleotides not matched to a gene: 5. The DNA of the CDR3 is TGCGCCAGCAGCCAAAGCGGGGGGTCCTCCTACGAGCAGTACTTC. Translated, it gives CASSQSGGSSYEQYF.